Listed below are T cell receptor beta chains from one sample, sequenced in a study of blood T cell repertoires in COVID-19. Repertoires were generated with immunoSEQ multiplex PCR, while TCRdb's copy carries only in-frame clones and drops some. The table has 200,000 to 250,000 clones, under 85% seen once; the top ten hold about 2%. Sequencing was carried out using peripheral blood. These receptors were taken from a man aged 25 to 40 who had recovered from COVID-19. The CDR3 runs from the conserved cysteine through the conserved F or W. D genes are given only for firm matches. The listing skips clone size in some rows; elsewhere it reads once, few, many or a size class.

j_call	clone_size	d_call	v_call	cdr3_aa	cdr3_nt
TRBJ1-3	-	-	TRBV5-5	CASSLQGAGTGNTIYF	TGTGCCAGCAGCTTGCAAGGGGCGGGGACTGGAAACACCATATATTTT
TRBJ2-1	-	-	TRBV27	CASSLSGGTQFF	TGTGCCAGCAGCCTCAGTGGGGGGACCCAGTTCTTC
TRBJ1-4	-	TRBD1	TRBV10-3	CATRDRGEKLFF	TGTGCCACCCGGGACAGGGGCGAAAAACTGTTTTTT
TRBJ1-2	-	TRBD1	TRBV5-5	CASSRGTGTEGYTF	TGTGCCAGCAGCAGAGGGACAGGGACGGAGGGCTACACCTTC
TRBJ2-3	-	TRBD1	TRBV7-9	CASSLDGDRGLDTQYF	TGTGCCAGCAGCTTAGATGGGGACAGGGGGCTAGATACGCAGTATTTT
TRBJ1-1	-	TRBD1	TRBV5-4	CASSSRQGGTEAFF	TGTGCCAGCAGCTCTCGACAGGGGGGAACTGAAGCTTTCTTT
TRBJ1-3	-	-	TRBV7-6	CASSQTGLTGNTIYF	TGTGCCAGCAGTCAAACAGGGCTGACTGGAAACACCATATATTTT
TRBJ1-1	-	TRBD1	TRBV5-4	CASSSQGAAEAFF	TGTGCCAGCAGCTCTCAGGGGGCCGCTGAAGCTTTCTTT
TRBJ2-1	-	TRBD2	TRBV5-1	CASSFRTSDEQFF	TGCGCCAGCAGCTTCCGGACTAGCGATGAGCAGTTCTTC
TRBJ1-2	once	-	TRBV6-5	CASSQGSFYGYTF	TGTGCCAGCAGCCAGGGTTCCTTCTATGGCTACACCTTC
TRBJ2-3	few	TRBD1	TRBV3-1/TRBV3-2	CASSQGDSRTQYF	TGTGCCAGCAGCCAAGGGGACAGTCGTACGCAGTATTTT
TRBJ2-2	few	-	TRBV28	CASTPLGGWRNTGELFF	TGTGCCAGCACCCCATTGGGGGGTTGGAGGAACACCGGGGAGCTGTTTTTT
TRBJ2-2	-	-	TRBV2	CASSGDGANTGELFF	TGTGCCAGCAGTGGCGACGGGGCGAACACCGGGGAGCTGTTTTTT
TRBJ2-1	-	TRBD2	TRBV9	CASSVGLDGANEQFF	TGTGCCAGCAGCGTCGGACTAGATGGGGCCAATGAGCAGTTCTTC
TRBJ2-5	-	TRBD2	TRBV6-6	CASSPYATASGAPLGETQYF	TGTGCCAGCAGTCCATACGCCACCGCTAGCGGGGCGCCCCTTGGAGAGACCCAGTACTTC
TRBJ2-3	-	TRBD1	TRBV27	CASRRTGGMNTQYF	TGTGCCAGCAGGCGGACAGGGGGTATGAATACGCAGTATTTT
TRBJ2-3	-	TRBD2	TRBV3-1/TRBV3-2	CASSQDPGLAGPDTQYF	TGTGCCAGCAGCCAAGATCCGGGACTAGCCGGCCCAGATACGCAGTATTTT
TRBJ2-1	-	-	TRBV18	CASSRQNGLYNEQFF	TGTGCCAGCTCAAGGCAGAATGGGCTGTACAATGAGCAGTTCTTC
TRBJ1-1	-	-	TRBV5-1	CASSAGRGNTEAFF	TGCGCCAGCAGCGCGGGACGGGGAAACACTGAAGCTTTCTTT
TRBJ2-3	-	-	TRBV2	CAGEGTSTDTQYF	TGTGCCGGTGAGGGGACTAGCACAGATACGCAGTATTTT
TRBJ2-7	-	TRBD1	TRBV18	CASSPHDLSGQGTYEQYF	TGTGCCAGCTCACCACACGACCTCTCCGGACAGGGAACCTACGAGCAGTACTTC
TRBJ2-1	once	-	TRBV19	CASTVGLGGEQFF	TGTGCCAGTACCGTGGGGCTTGGCGGTGAGCAGTTCTTC
TRBJ1-1	-	TRBD1	TRBV9	CASSVAPQGGNTEAFF	TGTGCCAGCAGCGTAGCCCCCCAGGGGGGGAACACTGAAGCTTTCTTT
TRBJ1-6	-	TRBD1	TRBV5-1	CASSLAGQGASPLHF	TGCGCCAGCAGCTTGGCGGGACAGGGGGCTTCACCCCTCCACTTT
TRBJ2-7	-	-	TRBV9	CASSDGTLGHEQYF	TGTGCCAGCAGCGACGGGACACTAGGGCACGAGCAGTACTTC
TRBJ1-2	-	-	TRBV6-6	CASSLPQTESNYGYTF	TGTGCCAGCAGTCTTCCGCAGACAGAATCCAACTATGGCTACACCTTC
TRBJ2-1	-	-	TRBV5-4	CASSLASGANSYNEQFF	TGTGCCAGCAGCTTGGCCAGCGGAGCCAACTCCTACAATGAGCAGTTCTTC